The 29 T cell receptor beta chains listed next were all sequenced from one sample in a study of patients and donors after allogeneic stem cell transplantation. TCRdb recomputed calls from the RT-PCR reads with MiXCR, one row per CDR3 protein. The sample shows about a million distinct CDR3 sequences, over 15% of them seen only once. The specimen sequenced was blood, either unsorted or a sorted T cell fraction (not recorded which). Receptors originate from a human donor who was either an allogeneic HSCT recipient or a stem cell or donor lymphocyte infusion donor (not recorded which). It is not recorded whose cells these are; they may come from a transplant donor.

The CDR3 DNA is TGTGCCAGCAGTGCCGCGGGGACATTGGGGACCGGGGAGCTGTTTTTT. Amino acids: CASSAAGTLGTGELFF. The rearrangement links TRBV2 to TRBJ2-2, with D tentatively TRBD1 or TRBD2 (6 bases each). Trimming removed 4 bases at V and 5 bases at J, with 17 bases between. CDR3 length: 16 amino acids. Germline CDR1 reads SNHLY; CDR2 reads FYNNEI.

The rearrangement links TRBV20-1 to TRBJ2-1; possible D gene TRBD2, 6 bases. The V gene's germline CDR1 is DFQATT and CDR2 SNEGSKA (reference sequence). This CDR3 has 15 residues. V was pared by 6 bases and J by 1 base, with 16 bases between. The CDR3 region is CSAHHPAGSYNEQFF. CDR3 DNA: TGCAGTGCCCACCACCCCGCGGGATCCTACAATGAGCAGTTCTTC.

In this sample, this clonotype turned up a few times. The chain joins TRBV4-3 to TRBJ2-3, with D perhaps given as TRBD1 or TRBD2 (5 bases each). The CDR3 is 14 residues long. Germline lookup yields CDR1 LGHNA and CDR2 YSLEER. V was cut by 4 bases and J by 4 bases, with 12 bases left in between. The DNA of the CDR3 is TGCGCCAGCAGCCGACAACTAGGGGCAGATACGCAGTATTTT. It translates to CASSRQLGADTQYF.

The chain has TRBV5-1 and TRBJ2-1; 8 bases are shared with TRBD1. The trim removed 0 bases at V and 7 bases at J, leaving 6 bases unmatched. The CDR3 length is 15 residues. Germline CDR1 SGHRS, CDR2 YFSETQ. The CDR3 DNA follows: TGCGCCAGCAGCTTGGATTCAGGGGGCATAAATGAGCAGTTCTTC. Residues: CASSLDSGGINEQFF.

This clonotype was seen more than once but under ten times. The chain carries TRBV5-1 and TRBJ1-3; D is undetermined. The CDR3 length is 15 residues. From germline, CDR1 is SGHRS and CDR2 YFSETQ. Between the trimmed V and J ends, which lost 1 base and 0 bases, there was a span of 8 bases. The CDR3 spells CASSLSSISGNTIYF. The CDR3 nucleotides are TGCGCCAGCAGCTTGTCGTCAATCTCTGGAAACACCATATATTTT.

The CDR3 bases are TGTGCCAGCAGCCAAGTTAAGGGACACAAAAACTATGGCTACACCTTC. Translation gives CASSQVKGHKNYGYTF. The V and J genes are TRBV3-1 and TRBJ1-2, with a possible D match to TRBD1 (6 bases). Germline V gene sequence: CDR1 LGHDT, CDR2 YNNKEL (reference sequence). Between the trimmed V and J ends, which lost 1 base and 2 bases, there was a span of 14 bases. The CDR3 spans 16 residues.

This chain connects TRBV5-1 to TRBJ2-6; weak D call: TRBD2 (5 bases). Germline lookup yields CDR1 SGHRS and CDR2 YFSETQ. This CDR3 contains 17 residues. Trimming pared 4 bases from V and 0 bases from J, leaving 14 bases between. The CDR3 spells CASSMDGKSSGANVLTF. The CDR3 nucleotides read TGCGCCAGCAGCATGGACGGGAAATCCTCTGGGGCCAACGTCCTGACTTTC. Using reference TRBV5-1 and TRBJ2-6 for the parts outside the CDR3, the full variable domain is KAGVTQTPRYLIKTRGQQVTLSCSPISGHRSVSWYQQTPGQGLQFLFEYFSETQRNKGNFPGRFSGRQFSNSRSEMNVSTLELGDSALYLCASSMDGKSSGANVLTFGAGSRLTVL.

This chain joins TRBV10-2 and TRBJ2-3; the D is unclear. CDR1 WSHSY and CDR2 SAAADI come from the germline V gene. CDR3 length equals 13 residues. Trimming removed 6 bases at V and 2 bases at J, with 9 bases between. The CDR3, as DNA: TGCGCCAGCAGATCGCCTCTCACAGATACGCAGTATTTT. Translating it yields CASRSPLTDTQYF.

The chain links TRBV12-3 or TRBV12-4 to TRBJ2-5; D unresolved. Trimming took 4 bases from V and 1 from J, leaving 16 bases between them. CDR3 size: 16 residues. Here the CDR3 reads CASSSGSHATQETQYF. The CDR3 coding sequence is TGTGCCAGCAGTTCCGGGTCACACGCGACCCAAGAGACCCAGTACTTC.

This clonotype turned up a few times. V and J are TRBV12-3 or TRBV12-4 and TRBJ2-2; possible D gene TRBD1, 6 bases. This CDR3 has 16 residues. V was clipped by 2 bases and J by 6 bases, with 16 bases between them. The CDR3 sequence: CASSLISGDGAGELFF. The CDR3 DNA reads as TGTGCCAGCAGTTTAATATCAGGGGACGGCGCCGGGGAGCTGTTTTTT.

The V gene is TRBV29-1, the J gene TRBJ2-7; 9 bases agree with TRBD1. The CDR3 contains 13 residues. The V segment lost 5 bases and the J segment 3 bases; nucleotides outside the gene matches: 5. From germline, CDR1 is SQVTM and CDR2 ANQGSEA. The CDR3 DNA follows: TGCAGCGTTTACACGGGACAGGGCTACGAGCAGTACTTC. Encoded protein: CSVYTGQGYEQYF.

Only a few counts were recorded for this clonotype. The gene calls are TRBV27 and TRBJ2-1; TRBD2 agrees at 13 bases. This CDR3 has 16 residues. V lost 6 bases and J lost 9; bases outside the gene matches: 11. The germline CDR1 and CDR2 sequences are MNHEY and SMNVEV (reference sequence). The CDR3 sequence is CASRLLAGGDGGEQFF. The CDR3 nucleotides are TGTGCCAGCAGACTACTAGCGGGAGGGGATGGGGGTGAGCAGTTCTTC.

The chain uses TRBV5-8 and TRBJ1-1; 7 nucleotides align to TRBD1. This CDR3 region has 15 residues. Germline V gene lookup returns CDR1 SGHTS and CDR2 YDEGEE. Trimming took 5 bases from V and 1 from J; bases not matched to a gene: 8. CDR3: CASSRWTGSNTEAFF. The DNA for the CDR3 is TGTGCCAGCAGTCGATGGACAGGATCGAACACTGAAGCTTTCTTT.

The rearrangement joins TRBV4-3 to TRBJ2-7; 8 bases align to TRBD1. This CDR3 spans 15 amino acids. Per the germline V gene, CDR1 is LGHNA and CDR2 is YSLEER. Losses at the gene ends were 3 bases for V and 3 bases for J; bases not matched to a gene: 7. CDR3 region: CASSHHPDRGYEQYF. CDR3 coding DNA: TGCGCCAGCAGCCACCATCCCGACAGGGGCTACGAGCAGTACTTC.

The chain links TRBV30 to TRBJ1-6; D is unresolved. CDR1 and CDR2 (germline): GTSNPN, SVGIG (reference sequence). Trimming shortened V by 7 bases and J by 7 bases, and 11 bases separated the two germline ends. This CDR3 is 12 amino acids long. CDR3 amino acids: CASGWLNSPLHF. As DNA, the CDR3 is TGTGCCTCCGGGTGGCTGAATTCACCCCTCCACTTT.

The chain employs TRBV6-1 and TRBJ1-2; no firm D call. V gave up 1 base and J gave up 6 bases, with 15 bases separating them. Germline CDR1 and CDR2: MNHNS and SASEGT. The CDR3 covers 15 residues. The CDR3 nucleotides read TGTGCCAGCAGTGAAGGGATAGACCCTCGTCATGGCTACACCTTC. It translates to CASSEGIDPRHGYTF.

The rearrangement joins TRBV5-1 to TRBJ2-1, with 11 bases identical to TRBD1. The CDR3 totals 16 residues. Per germline, CDR1 SGHRS and CDR2 YFSETQ. Trimming took 3 bases from V and 8 from J; bases not matched to a gene: 10. The DNA for the CDR3 is TGCGCCAGCAGCTCCCACGGGACAGGGGGAGACTATGAGCAGTTCTTC. It is translated as CASSSHGTGGDYEQFF.

The V and J genes are TRBV9 and TRBJ1-1; a weak D match, TRBD1 (6 bases). Trimming left V 3 bases short and J 11 bases short, with 20 bases between. Germline lookup yields CDR1 SGDLS and CDR2 YYNGEE. The CDR3 runs to 14 residues. The CDR3 loop is CASSAPDRRAGAFF. The CDR3 DNA follows: TGTGCCAGCAGCGCCCCCGACAGGCGTGCTGGCGCTTTCTTT.

This sequence joins TRBV20-1 and TRBJ2-7; TRBD1 matches at 9 bases. From germline, CDR1 is DFQATT and CDR2 SNEGSKA (reference sequence). Unmatched junction bases numbered 5, after V lost 3 bases and J lost 5 bases. CDR3 size: 13 residues. The CDR3 DNA follows: TGCAGTGCTAGGGGCGGGACAGGGCACGAGCAGTACTTC. Its translation: CSARGGTGHEQYF.

A few counts support this clonotype. J is TRBJ2-1 and V is TRBV7-9; tentative D call: TRBD1 (6 bases). The CDR3 is 15 amino acids. CDR1 SEHNR and CDR2 FQNEAQ come from the germline V gene (reference sequence). Trimming left V 2 bases short and J 4 bases short, with 12 bases between. CDR3 region: CASSLPGALYNEQFF. The DNA for the CDR3 is TGTGCCAGCAGCTTACCAGGGGCCCTATACAATGAGCAGTTCTTC.

The chain combines TRBV7-2 with TRBJ2-5, with 7 bases identical to TRBD2. Germline assignment: CDR1 SGHTA and CDR2 FQGNSA. The trim removed 0 bases at V and 1 base at J, leaving 11 bases unmatched. The length of the CDR3 is 18 residues. The DNA of the CDR3 is TGTGCCAGCAGCTTAGCGGACCTAGGCGGCGGGGGCCAAGAGACCCAGTACTTC. Its protein is CASSLADLGGGGQETQYF.

CDR3: CSVEVVGEADTQYF. The CDR3 DNA reads as TGCAGCGTTGAAGTAGTGGGGGAGGCAGATACGCAGTATTTT. The V gene is TRBV29-1, the J gene TRBJ2-3, with D possibly matching TRBD2 (6 bases). Trimming left V 1 base short and J 4 bases short, with 12 bases between. The CDR3 consists of 14 residues. From germline, CDR1 is SQVTM and CDR2 ANQGSEA.

J is TRBJ2-3 and V is TRBV5-5; TRBD1 is a possible D gene (6 bases). Germline V CDR1 and CDR2: SGHKS, YYEKEE (reference sequence). CDR3 size: 15 residues. Trimming removed 3 bases at V and 3 bases at J, with 14 bases between. The CDR3 protein is CASSSRDTTTDTQYF. CDR3 nucleotides: TGTGCCAGCAGCTCCCGGGACACCACAACAGATACGCAGTATTTT.

The chain employs TRBV4-2 and TRBJ1-4, with 8 bases matching TRBD1. Germline loops: CDR1 LGHNA, CDR2 YNFKEQ. The CDR3 runs 14 residues. Trimming cost V 6 bases and J 7 bases; bases outside gene matches: 7. Here the CDR3 DNA reads TGTGCCAGCAGGCGGGCAGGGGGCAGTGAAAAACTGTTTTTT. It specifies CASRRAGGSEKLFF.

This clonotype occurred a few times. V and J are TRBV12-3 or TRBV12-4 and TRBJ2-1; 10 nucleotides line up with TRBD2. The junction had 9 bases not matched to a gene; V was cut back by 6 bases and J by 4 bases. This CDR3 is 16 amino acids long. This CDR3 reads CASRSAASGRYNEQFF. The CDR3 nucleotides read TGTGCCAGCAGGAGCGCCGCTAGCGGGAGATACAATGAGCAGTTCTTC.

This clonotype came up a few times. The chain carries TRBV30 and TRBJ1-2; TRBD1 aligns across 7 bases. Germline CDR1 and CDR2: GTSNPN and SVGIG (reference sequence). With V trimmed by 1 base and J by 3 bases, 2 bases remained unmatched. CDR3 length: 13 amino acids. CDR3 loop: CAWSGQGHYGYTF. CDR3 sequence (DNA): TGTGCCTGGAGTGGACAGGGCCACTATGGCTACACCTTC.

The J gene is TRBJ1-6, the V gene TRBV21-1; the D call TRBD1 from the table was never checked on the DNA. TRBV21-1 is shown as a pseudogene. This CDR3 spans 14 amino acids. The CDR3 coding sequence is TGTGCCAGCAGCAGGCAGGGTCCCAATTCACCCCTCCACTTT. The encoded protein is CASSRQGPNSPLHF.

This clonotype appeared a single time. This sequence may be a read error, since a much larger clone differs from it by one base. This chain uses TRBV6-1 with TRBJ1-1, with 7 bases identical to TRBD1. The CDR3 runs 14 residues. The germline CDR1 and CDR2 sequences are MNHNS and SASEGT. V trimming: 6 bases; J trimming: 0 bases; junction bases outside the gene matches: 4. The CDR3 loop reads CASSGTVMNTEAFF. The CDR3 DNA sequence: TGTGCCAGCAGCGGGACAGTCATGAACACTGAAGCTTTCTTT.

CDR3: CASSLTQGTEQYF. DNA of the CDR3: TGTGCCAGCAGCTTAACGCAGGGGACAGAGCAGTACTTC. The chain uses TRBV7-3 and TRBJ2-7; tentative D call: TRBD1 (6 bases). The CDR3 extends over 13 amino acids. V lost 0 bases and J 7 bases, leaving 10 bases between the germline ends. Germline V gives CDR1 SGHTA, CDR2 FQGTGA.